Listed below are T cell receptor beta chains from one sample, sequenced in a study of blood T cell repertoires in COVID-19. Data came from immunoSEQ multiplex PCR; TCRdb stores just in-frame clones and leaves some out. Seen here are approximately 230,000 clones, 85% to 90% observed once, and the top ten hold around 15%. The sequenced material came from PBMCs or T cells enriched from blood (not recorded which). The receptor set was obtained from a man between 18 and 35 years old who had recovered from COVID-19. Each CDR3 is given without its conserved first and last residue.

V gene	CDR3 protein
TRBV3-1/TRBV3-2	ASSQTQNSPLH
TRBV7-6	ASSLDPRWAGANVLT
TRBV10-3	AIRATSGSLYEQY
TRBV28	ASRPGTGMATEAF
TRBV19	ASSMADSYEQY
TRBV4-2	ASSHPLGQGPDTQY
TRBV19	ASSIVGRYAETQY
TRBV27	ASSFGRDYEQY
TRBV19	ASRMKNFRGEKLF
TRBV5-8	ASSLDSQGLHEQF
TRBV5-3	AREGLAGGRPETQY
TRBV4-1	ASSPVAGLSTDTQY
TRBV28	ASSFLTSGQETQY
TRBV14	ASSQDRGAGELF
TRBV19	ASSIGEGYEQY
TRBV2	ARSSGGSQSDTQY
TRBV5-1	ASSLATGGGSYEQY
TRBV11-3	ACSTGTSGTDTQY
TRBV3-1/TRBV3-2	ASSQGQGLYGYT
TRBV28	ASSSWSGSSYEQY
TRBV18	ASSPPQSGFIYEQY
TRBV18	ASSEGQGAFSNQPQH
TRBV25-1	ASSERSSYNEQF
TRBV5-1	ASSRGTSRGFPPTEAF
TRBV5-1	ASSFGGGAGGNTIY
TRBV29-1	SAIQGSGGYT
TRBV7-9	ASSLVQQNEQY
TRBV10-3	AISESRLASGREQEETQY
TRBV6-1	ASSAYGGGNSYEQY
TRBV11-2	ASSPLGGPIKYQETQY
TRBV3-1/TRBV3-2	ASSPGQGRASETQY
TRBV5-1	ASSSGQGSGTDTQY
TRBV28	AISSGRVYNEQF
TRBV4-1	ASSQYTPQETQY
TRBV7-9	ASSLTLSSYNEQF
TRBV2	ASRGQGMAPLH
TRBV18	ASSPAQGQPYGYT
TRBV19	ASSITRVNQPQH
TRBV14	ASSQVRSSDEKLF
TRBV12-3/TRBV12-4	ASSRDGGGPG
TRBV2	ASRQDRGAAYEQY
TRBV12-3/TRBV12-4	ATGTVREKLF
TRBV6-5	ASRPPGAGANVLT
TRBV3-1/TRBV3-2	ASSPLLGDSTDEQF
TRBV6-6	ASSETYSYGYT
TRBV6-5	ASSSSGRAYNEQF
TRBV5-4	ASSLVGQGFRNEQF
TRBV18	ASSSQGSQTYNSPLH
TRBV10-3	AISDDNRGSEKLF
TRBV4-1	ASSQPTSGREYNEQF
TRBV3-1/TRBV3-2	ASSQDRILVATSTDTQY
TRBV5-6	ASSQAGGSYNEQF
TRBV2	ASSESQNYGYT
TRBV27	ASRVSGANVLT
TRBV28	ASSPLAGGSYNEQF
TRBV13	ASLQGTVYNEQF